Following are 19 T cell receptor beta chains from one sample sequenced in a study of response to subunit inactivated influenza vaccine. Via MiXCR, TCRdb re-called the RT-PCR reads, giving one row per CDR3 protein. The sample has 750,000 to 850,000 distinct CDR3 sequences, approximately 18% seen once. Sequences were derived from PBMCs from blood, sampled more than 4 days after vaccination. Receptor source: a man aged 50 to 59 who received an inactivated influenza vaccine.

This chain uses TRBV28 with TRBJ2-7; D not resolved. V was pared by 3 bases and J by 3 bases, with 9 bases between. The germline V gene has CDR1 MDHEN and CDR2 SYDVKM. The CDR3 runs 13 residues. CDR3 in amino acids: CASSLSENYEQYF. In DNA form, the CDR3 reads TGTGCCAGCAGTTTGAGCGAAAACTACGAGCAGTACTTC.

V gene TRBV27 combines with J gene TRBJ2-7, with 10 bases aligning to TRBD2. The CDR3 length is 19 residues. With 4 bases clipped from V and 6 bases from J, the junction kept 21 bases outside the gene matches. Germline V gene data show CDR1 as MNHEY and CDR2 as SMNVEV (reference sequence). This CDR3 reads CASSSSFPSGGFFSPEQYF. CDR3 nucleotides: TGTGCCAGCAGTTCCTCCTTTCCTAGCGGGGGCTTCTTTTCCCCCGAGCAGTACTTC.

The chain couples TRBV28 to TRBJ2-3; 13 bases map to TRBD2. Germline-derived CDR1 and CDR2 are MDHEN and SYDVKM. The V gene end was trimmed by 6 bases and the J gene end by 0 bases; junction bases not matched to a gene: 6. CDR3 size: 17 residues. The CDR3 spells CASSPGLAGFSTDTQYF. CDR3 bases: TGTGCCAGCAGCCCGGGACTAGCGGGGTTTAGCACAGATACGCAGTATTTT. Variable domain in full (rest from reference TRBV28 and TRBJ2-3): DVKVTQSSRYLVKRTGEKVFLECVQDMDHENMFWYRQDPGLGLRLIYFSYDVKMKEKGDIPEGYSVSREKKERFSLILESASTNQTSMYLCASSPGLAGFSTDTQYFGPGTRLTVL.

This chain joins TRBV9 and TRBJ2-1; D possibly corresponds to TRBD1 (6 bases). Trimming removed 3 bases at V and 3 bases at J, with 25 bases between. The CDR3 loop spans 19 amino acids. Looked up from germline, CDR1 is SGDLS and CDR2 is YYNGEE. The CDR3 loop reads CASSGNLQGPSSNYNEQFF. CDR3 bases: TGTGCCAGCAGCGGAAACCTACAGGGCCCCTCATCCAACTACAATGAGCAGTTCTTC.

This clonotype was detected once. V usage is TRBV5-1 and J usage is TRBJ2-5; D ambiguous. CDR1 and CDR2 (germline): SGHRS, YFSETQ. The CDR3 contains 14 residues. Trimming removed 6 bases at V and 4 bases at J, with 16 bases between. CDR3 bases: TGCGCCAGCAACGTACAGTACCTGGGAGAGACCCAGTACTTC. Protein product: CASNVQYLGETQYF.

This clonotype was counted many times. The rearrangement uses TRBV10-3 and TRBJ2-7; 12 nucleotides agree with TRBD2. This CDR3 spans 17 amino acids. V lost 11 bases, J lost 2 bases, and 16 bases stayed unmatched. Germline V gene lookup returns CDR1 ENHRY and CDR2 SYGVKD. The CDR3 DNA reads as TGTGCCGTAAGTCCGACTAGCGGGAGCCTCCATGCCTACGAGCAGTACTTC. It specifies CAVSPTSGSLHAYEQYF.

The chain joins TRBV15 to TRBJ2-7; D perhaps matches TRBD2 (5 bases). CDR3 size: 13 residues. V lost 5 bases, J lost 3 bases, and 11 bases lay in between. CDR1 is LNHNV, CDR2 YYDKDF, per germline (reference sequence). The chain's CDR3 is CATSPADFYEQYF. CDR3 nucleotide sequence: TGTGCCACCAGCCCTGCGGACTTCTACGAGCAGTACTTC. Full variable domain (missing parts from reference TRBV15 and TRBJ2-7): DAMVIQNPRYQVTQFGKPVTLSCSQTLNHNVMYWYQQKSSQAPKLLFHYYDKDFNNEADTPDNFQSRRPNTSFCFLDIRSPGLGDTAMYLCATSPADFYEQYFGPGTRLTVT.

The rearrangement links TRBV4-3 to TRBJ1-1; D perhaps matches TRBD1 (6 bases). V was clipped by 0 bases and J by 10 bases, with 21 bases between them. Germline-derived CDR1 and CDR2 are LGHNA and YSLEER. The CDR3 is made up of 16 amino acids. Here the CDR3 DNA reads TGCGCCAGCAGCCAAGATCTGGACAGCTCCTCTCTCGGAGCTTTCTTT. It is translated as CASSQDLDSSSLGAFF.

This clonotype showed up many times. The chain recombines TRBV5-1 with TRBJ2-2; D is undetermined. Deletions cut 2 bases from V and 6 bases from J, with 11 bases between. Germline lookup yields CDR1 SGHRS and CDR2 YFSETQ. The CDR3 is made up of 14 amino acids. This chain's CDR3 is CASSLSGNAGELFF. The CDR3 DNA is TGCGCCAGCAGCTTATCGGGTAACGCCGGGGAGCTGTTTTTT.

Written as DNA, the CDR3 is TGCAGTGCTAGGAATAGCACAGATACGCAGTATTTT. This encodes CSARNSTDTQYF. The chain couples TRBV20-1 to TRBJ2-3; unclear D gene. In germline, CDR1 is DFQATT, CDR2 SNEGSKA (reference sequence). V lost 3 bases to trimming and J lost 0 bases, with 4 bases between them. The CDR3 length is 12 residues.

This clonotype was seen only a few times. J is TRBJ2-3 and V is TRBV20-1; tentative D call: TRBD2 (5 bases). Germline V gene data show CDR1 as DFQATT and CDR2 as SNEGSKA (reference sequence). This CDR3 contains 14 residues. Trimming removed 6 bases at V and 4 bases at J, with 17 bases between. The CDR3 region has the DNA TGCAGTGCCGTTACTAGGGCTGGACCAGATACGCAGTATTTT. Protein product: CSAVTRAGPDTQYF.

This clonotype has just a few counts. The chain's CDR3 is CASTAGSANYGYTF. The CDR3 DNA reads as TGTGCCAGCACTGCGGGGTCTGCTAACTATGGCTACACCTTC. The chain carries TRBV5-6 and TRBJ1-2; no clear D. This CDR3 comprises 14 residues. Germline V gene sequence: CDR1 SGHDT, CDR2 YYEEEE. V lost 6 bases to trimming and J lost 0 bases, with 12 bases between them.

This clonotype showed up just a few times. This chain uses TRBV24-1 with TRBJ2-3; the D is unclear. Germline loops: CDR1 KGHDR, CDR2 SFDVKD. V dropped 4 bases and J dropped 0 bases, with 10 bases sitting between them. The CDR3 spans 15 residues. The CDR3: CATSEHQSSTDTQYF. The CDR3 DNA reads TGTGCCACCAGTGAACATCAGTCCAGCACAGATACGCAGTATTTT.

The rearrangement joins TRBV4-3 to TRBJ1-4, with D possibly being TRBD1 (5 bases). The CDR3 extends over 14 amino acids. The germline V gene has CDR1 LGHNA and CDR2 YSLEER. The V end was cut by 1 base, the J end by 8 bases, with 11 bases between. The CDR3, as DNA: TGCGCCAGCAGCCAAGTCAGGGCTCTGGAAAAACTGTTTTTT. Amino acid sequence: CASSQVRALEKLFF.

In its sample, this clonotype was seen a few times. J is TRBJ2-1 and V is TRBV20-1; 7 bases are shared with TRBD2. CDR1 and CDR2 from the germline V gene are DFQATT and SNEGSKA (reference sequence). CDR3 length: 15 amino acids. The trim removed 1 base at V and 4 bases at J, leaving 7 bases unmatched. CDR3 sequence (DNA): TGCAGTGCTAGAGTGGGTCTAGCGGTTTACAATGAGCAGTTCTTC. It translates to CSARVGLAVYNEQFF.

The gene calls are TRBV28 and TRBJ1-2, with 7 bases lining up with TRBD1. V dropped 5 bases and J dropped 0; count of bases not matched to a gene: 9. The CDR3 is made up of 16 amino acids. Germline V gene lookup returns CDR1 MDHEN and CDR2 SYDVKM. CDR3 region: CASSVTGPPTNYGYTF. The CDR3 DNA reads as TGTGCCAGCAGTGTGACAGGGCCACCGACTAACTATGGCTACACCTTC.

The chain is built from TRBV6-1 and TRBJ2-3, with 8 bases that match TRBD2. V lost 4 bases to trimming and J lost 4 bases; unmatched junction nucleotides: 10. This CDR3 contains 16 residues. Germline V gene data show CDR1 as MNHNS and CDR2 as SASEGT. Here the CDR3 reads CASSGPPREVADTQYF. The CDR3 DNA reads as TGTGCCAGCAGTGGCCCACCGCGGGAGGTAGCAGATACGCAGTATTTT.

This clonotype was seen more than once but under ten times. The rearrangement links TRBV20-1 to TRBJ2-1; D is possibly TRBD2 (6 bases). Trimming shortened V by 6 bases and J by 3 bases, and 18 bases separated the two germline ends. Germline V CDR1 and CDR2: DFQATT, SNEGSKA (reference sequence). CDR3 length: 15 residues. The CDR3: CSASLLGRNYNEQFF. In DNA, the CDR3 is TGCAGTGCCAGTCTGCTAGGGAGGAACTACAATGAGCAGTTCTTC.

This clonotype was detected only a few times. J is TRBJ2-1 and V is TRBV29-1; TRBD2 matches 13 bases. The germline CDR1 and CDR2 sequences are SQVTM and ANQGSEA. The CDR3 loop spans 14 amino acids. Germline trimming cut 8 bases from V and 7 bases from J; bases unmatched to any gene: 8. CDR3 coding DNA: TGCAGCCTAATGGGACTAGCGGGGTTTAATGAGCAGTTCTTC. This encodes CSLMGLAGFNEQFF.